One and the same sample provided the 21 T cell receptor beta chains below, sequenced in a study of post-analysis software for immune sequencing data. TCR beta libraries were prepared from cDNA with unique molecular identifiers. Each CDR3 protein gets one entry after TCRdb re-called the PCR reads with MiXCR. The data contain 160,000 or so distinct CDR3 sequences, roughly 35% of them seen just once; the ten biggest clones take up under 30%. Sequenced here: blood, sampled after autologous hematopoietic stem cell transplantation. All receptors derive from a girl aged 10-17 years with multiple sclerosis.

The rearrangement links TRBV28 to TRBJ2-5; 13 nucleotides agree with TRBD2. With the DNA end fitting TRBJ2-4 better, the J assignment may be wrong. Germline lookup yields CDR1 MDHEN and CDR2 SYDVKM. The CDR3 is made up of 14 amino acids. DNA for the CDR3: TGTGCCAGCAGTCGGACTAGCGGGAGCCACATTCAGTACTTC. This encodes CASSRTSGSHIQYF.

This clonotype occurred a few times. V gene TRBV29-1 combines with J gene TRBJ2-1; 7 positions agree with TRBD1. This CDR3 is built from 13 residues. V was clipped by 5 bases and J by 2 bases; unmatched bases: 3. CDR1 is SQVTM, CDR2 ANQGSEA, per germline. The CDR3 DNA follows: TGCAGCGTTCGGGACAGCCCCTACAATGAGCAGTTCTTC. It encodes CSVRDSPYNEQFF.

The rearrangement joins TRBV14 to TRBJ2-7, with TRBD2 matching over 12 bases. CDR3 size: 16 residues. Germline CDR1 and CDR2: SGHDN and FVKESK. Trimming took 1 base from V and 2 from J; bases not matched to a gene: 3. The CDR3 sequence is CASSQVLAGGTYEQYF. The CDR3 DNA sequence: TGTGCCAGCAGCCAAGTCCTAGCGGGAGGGACCTACGAGCAGTACTTC.

The V gene is TRBV6-2 or TRBV6-3, the J gene TRBJ1-5, with D unclear. Germline V gene data show CDR1 as MNHEY and CDR2 as SVGEGT. There are 13 residues in the CDR3. Trimming pared 4 bases from V and 9 bases from J, leaving 13 bases between. CDR3 residues: CASSSYAAGPQHF. CDR3 DNA sequence: TGTGCCAGCAGTTCCTATGCCGCTGGGCCCCAGCATTTT.

The V and J genes are TRBV28 and TRBJ2-7; D may be TRBD1 (6 bases). The CDR3 has 13 amino acids. V gave up 6 bases and J gave up 6 bases, with 15 bases separating them. Germline-derived CDR1 and CDR2 are MDHEN and SYDVKM. The CDR3 region has the DNA TGTGCCAGCAGCCGGGACACGTCCAGCGAGCAGTACTTC. Translating it yields CASSRDTSSEQYF.

Only a few counts were recorded for this clonotype. The CDR3 sequence is CASSEVGGSGANVLTF. The CDR3 nucleotides are TGTGCCAGCAGTGAAGTGGGGGGGTCTGGGGCCAACGTCCTGACTTTC. The V call is TRBV6-1, the J call TRBJ2-6; 7 bases match TRBD2. Germline V gene lookup returns CDR1 MNHNS and CDR2 SASEGT. The CDR3 is 16 residues long. Unmatched junction bases numbered 1, after V lost 1 base and J lost 1 base.

V gene TRBV20-1 combines with J gene TRBJ2-1; 8 bases agree with TRBD2. CDR1 is DFQATT, CDR2 SNEGSKA, per germline (reference sequence). V was clipped by 0 bases and J by 2 bases; unmatched bases: 9. There are 17 residues in the CDR3. The CDR3 sequence is CSARDQSGSGPYNEQFF. CDR3 DNA: TGCAGTGCTAGAGATCAGAGCGGGAGCGGACCCTACAATGAGCAGTTCTTC.

The chain is built from TRBV6-5 and TRBJ2-2; D is ambiguous. V lost 7 bases to trimming and J lost 7 bases, with 13 bases between them. Per germline, CDR1 MNHEY and CDR2 SVGAGI. The CDR3 consists of 13 residues. CDR3 bases: TGTGCCAGCAAACTCGGTTGGGGCGGGGAGCTGTTTTTT. As protein: CASKLGWGGELFF.

This clonotype appeared a single time. The J gene is TRBJ2-7, the V gene TRBV7-2; no clear D. This CDR3 contains 15 residues. Per the germline V gene, CDR1 is SGHTA and CDR2 is FQGNSA. Trimming pared 3 bases from V and 2 bases from J, leaving 14 bases between. This CDR3 is CASSFLPGVTYEQYF. The CDR3 DNA follows: TGTGCCAGCAGCTTCCTTCCCGGTGTCACCTACGAGCAGTACTTC.

There are a few counts of this clonotype. The chain links TRBV7-9 to TRBJ2-7, with 8 positions matching TRBD2. The trim removed 1 base at V and 2 bases at J, leaving 7 bases unmatched. The CDR3 is made up of 16 amino acids. Germline V gives CDR1 SEHNR, CDR2 FQNEAQ (reference sequence). For the CDR3, the DNA is TGTGCCAGCAGCTTAGGACAAGCGGGAGTAACCTACGAGCAGTACTTC. This codes for CASSLGQAGVTYEQYF.

This clonotype has at least ten counts. The CDR3 is CASSYPPGLAEQYF. As DNA, the CDR3 is TGTGCCAGCAGTTACCCACCGGGACTCGCCGAGCAGTACTTC. This sequence joins TRBV6-6 and TRBJ2-7; maybe TRBD2 (6 bases). Deletions cut 2 bases from V and 6 bases from J, with 14 bases between. Germline CDR1 reads MNHNY; CDR2 reads SVGAGI (reference sequence). This CDR3 comprises 14 residues.

The count of this clonotype is one. The chain recombines TRBV3-1 with TRBJ1-5; D not resolved. Trimming left V 4 bases short and J 4 bases short, with 11 bases between. The CDR3 has 14 residues. The germline CDR1 and CDR2 sequences are LGHDT and YNNKEL (reference sequence). The CDR3 loop reads CASSPGPKNQPQHF. As DNA, the CDR3 is TGTGCCAGCAGCCCCGGACCGAAAAATCAGCCCCAGCATTTT.

This clonotype was seen more than once but under ten times. This chain connects TRBV12-3 or TRBV12-4 to TRBJ2-1; a weak D match, TRBD2 (5 bases). V lost 2 bases and J 10 bases, leaving 9 bases between the germline ends. This CDR3 is built from 12 residues. CDR3 sequence reads: CASSLLIAEQFF. The CDR3 nucleotides read TGTGCCAGCAGTTTATTAATAGCGGAGCAGTTCTTC.

This CDR3 reads CASTYAGQKGSYTF. CDR3 bases: TGTGCCAGCACCTATGCGGGACAGAAAGGGAGCTACACCTTC. V and J are TRBV6-5 and TRBJ1-2; 7 bases line up with TRBD1. Germline assignment: CDR1 MNHEY and CDR2 SVGAGI. The V and J ends lost 7 bases and 9 bases, in that order; junction bases with no gene match: 14. The CDR3 consists of 14 residues.

This clonotype was counted between two and nine times. The gene calls are TRBV7-2 and TRBJ2-1, with D perhaps TRBD2 (6 bases). Looked up from germline, CDR1 is SGHTA and CDR2 is FQGNSA. This CDR3 region has 14 residues. Trimming pared 1 base from V and 5 bases from J, leaving 9 bases between. CDR3 coding DNA: TGTGCCAGCAGCTTAGATGGAGGGCACAATGAGCAGTTCTTC. Translating it yields CASSLDGGHNEQFF.

The chain recombines TRBV28 with TRBJ2-7; 8 nucleotides line up with TRBD2. The CDR3 has 16 amino acids. V lost 6 bases and J lost 3; bases outside the gene matches: 13. CDR1 and CDR2 from the germline V gene are MDHEN and SYDVKM. This CDR3 is CASRGGSGLGFYEQYF. The CDR3 DNA sequence: TGTGCCAGCAGGGGGGGATCGGGACTAGGTTTCTACGAGCAGTACTTC.

This clonotype showed up just a few times. The chain is built from TRBV28 and TRBJ2-5, with D maybe TRBD1 (5 bases). Trimming stripped 5 bases from V and 5 bases from J, with 15 bases between. CDR3 length equals 14 residues. Germline V gene lookup returns CDR1 MDHEN and CDR2 SYDVKM. The DNA of the CDR3 is TGTGCCAGCAGTCCCCCACCAGGGTTGGAGACCCAGTACTTC. Translating gives CASSPPPGLETQYF.

The chain carries TRBV7-2 and TRBJ2-7, with 9 nucleotides matching TRBD1. The germline V gene has CDR1 SGHTA and CDR2 FQGNSA. The CDR3 covers 15 residues. J was trimmed by 5 bases and V by 1 base; bases with no gene match: 6. The CDR3 DNA is TGTGCCAGCAGCTTAGAGGGGACAGGGAATCACGAGCAGTACTTC. Translated, it gives CASSLEGTGNHEQYF.

This clonotype was seen more than once but under ten times. V gene TRBV7-9 combines with J gene TRBJ1-6; D is perhaps TRBD1 (6 bases). The germline V gene encodes CDR1 SEHNR and CDR2 FQNEAQ (reference sequence). This CDR3 contains 16 residues. V gave up 5 bases and J gave up 11 bases, with 22 bases separating them. In nucleotides, the CDR3 is TGTGCCAGCAGCCTCCACGAGGCAGGGGCGAGGCCACCCCTCCACTTT. Residues: CASSLHEAGARPPLHF.

The chain uses TRBV7-9 and TRBJ1-2; no clear D. Germline CDR1 and CDR2: SEHNR and FQNEAQ (reference sequence). The ends were cut back, 1 base at V and 4 bases at J, with 13 bases in the middle. There are 15 residues in the CDR3. The CDR3 DNA is TGTGCCAGCAGCTTAGAGGGCAGGCTTGCCTATGGCTACACCTTC. It specifies CASSLEGRLAYGYTF. Filled out from reference TRBV7-9 and TRBJ1-2, the complete variable domain reads DTGVSQNPRHKITKRGQNVTFRCDPISEHNRLYWYRQTLGQGPEFLTYFQNEAQLEKSRLLSDRFSAERPKGSFSTLEIQRTEQGDSAMYLCASSLEGRLAYGYTFGSGTRLTVV.

This clonotype has only a few counts. This chain joins TRBV28 and TRBJ2-1, with 11 bases identical to TRBD2. The CDR3 runs to 16 residues. Losses at the gene ends were 6 bases for V and 7 bases for J; bases not matched to a gene: 11. Per the germline V gene, CDR1 is MDHEN and CDR2 is SYDVKM. The CDR3 loop reads CASSLELAGAGNEQFF. In DNA form, the CDR3 reads TGTGCCAGCAGCTTAGAACTAGCGGGAGCTGGGAATGAGCAGTTCTTC.